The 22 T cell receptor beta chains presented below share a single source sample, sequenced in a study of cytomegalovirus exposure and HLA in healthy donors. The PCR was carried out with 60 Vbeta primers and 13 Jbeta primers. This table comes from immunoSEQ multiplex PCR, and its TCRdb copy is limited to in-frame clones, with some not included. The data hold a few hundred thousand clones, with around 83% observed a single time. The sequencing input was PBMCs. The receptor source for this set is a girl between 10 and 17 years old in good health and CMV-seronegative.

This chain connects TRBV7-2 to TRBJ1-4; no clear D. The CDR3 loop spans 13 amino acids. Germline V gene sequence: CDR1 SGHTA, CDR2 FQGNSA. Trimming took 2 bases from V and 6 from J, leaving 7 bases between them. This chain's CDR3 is CASSLTGDEKLFF. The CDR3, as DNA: TGTGCCAGCAGCTTAACCGGGGATGAAAAACTGTTTTTT.

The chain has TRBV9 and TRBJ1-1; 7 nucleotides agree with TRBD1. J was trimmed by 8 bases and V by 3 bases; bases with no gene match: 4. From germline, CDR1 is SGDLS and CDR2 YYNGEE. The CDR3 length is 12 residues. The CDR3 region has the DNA TGTGCCAGCAGCGAGGGGACAGTAGAAGCTTTCTTT. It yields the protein CASSEGTVEAFF. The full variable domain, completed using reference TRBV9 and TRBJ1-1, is DSGVTQTPKHLITATGQRVTLRCSPRSGDLSVYWYQQSLDQGLQFLIQYYNGEERAKGNILERFSAQQFPDLHSELNLSSLELGDSALYFCASSEGTVEAFFGQGTRLTVV.

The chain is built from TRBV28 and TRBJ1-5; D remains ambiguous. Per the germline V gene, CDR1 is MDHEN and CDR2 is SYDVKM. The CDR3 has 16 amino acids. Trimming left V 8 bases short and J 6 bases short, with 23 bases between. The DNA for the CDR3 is TGTGCCAGCGGATGGGTGAACGTCGGCGCGGGTCAGCCCCAGCATTTT. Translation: CASGWVNVGAGQPQHF.

The CDR3 DNA is TGTGCCAGCCGACGACAGGTGTTCAATCAGCCCCAGCATTTT. This translates into CASRRQVFNQPQHF. J is TRBJ1-5 and V is TRBV28; perhaps TRBD1 as D (6 bases). The CDR3 is 14 amino acids. The V and J ends lost 8 bases and 3 bases respectively, with 14 bases between them. Germline lookup yields CDR1 MDHEN and CDR2 SYDVKM.

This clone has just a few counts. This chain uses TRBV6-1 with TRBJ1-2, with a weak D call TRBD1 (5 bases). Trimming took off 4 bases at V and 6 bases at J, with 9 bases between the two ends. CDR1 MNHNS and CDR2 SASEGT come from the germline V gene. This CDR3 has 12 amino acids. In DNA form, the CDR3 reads TGTGCCAGCAGTGTATCGGGGGATGGCTACACCTTC. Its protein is CASSVSGDGYTF.

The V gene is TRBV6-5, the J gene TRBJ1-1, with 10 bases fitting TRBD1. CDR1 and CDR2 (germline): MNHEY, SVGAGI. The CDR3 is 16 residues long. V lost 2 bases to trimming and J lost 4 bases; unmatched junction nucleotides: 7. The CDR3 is CASSYLRTGGTTEAFF. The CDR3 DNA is TGTGCCAGCAGTTACCTGCGGACAGGGGGGACCACTGAAGCTTTCTTT.

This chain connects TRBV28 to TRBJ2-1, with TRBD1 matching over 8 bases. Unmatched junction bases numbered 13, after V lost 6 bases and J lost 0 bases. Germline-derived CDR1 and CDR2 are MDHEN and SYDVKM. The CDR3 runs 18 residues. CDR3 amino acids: CASSHGQGWGLSYNEQFF. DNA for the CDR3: TGTGCCAGCAGCCACGGACAGGGATGGGGCCTCTCCTACAATGAGCAGTTCTTC.

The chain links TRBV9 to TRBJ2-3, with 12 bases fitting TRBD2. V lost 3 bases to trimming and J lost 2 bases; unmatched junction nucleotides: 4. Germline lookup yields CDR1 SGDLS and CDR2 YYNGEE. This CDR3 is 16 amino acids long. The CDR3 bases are TGTGCCAGCAGCGCCGGGACTAGCGGGTACACAGATACGCAGTATTTT. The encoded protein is CASSAGTSGYTDTQYF. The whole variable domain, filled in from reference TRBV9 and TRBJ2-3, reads DSGVTQTPKHLITATGQRVTLRCSPRSGDLSVYWYQQSLDQGLQFLIQYYNGEERAKGNILERFSAQQFPDLHSELNLSSLELGDSALYFCASSAGTSGYTDTQYFGPGTRLTVL.

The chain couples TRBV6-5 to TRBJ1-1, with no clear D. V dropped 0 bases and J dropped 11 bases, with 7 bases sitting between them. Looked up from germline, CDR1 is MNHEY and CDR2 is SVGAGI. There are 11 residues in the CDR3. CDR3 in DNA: TGTGCCAGCAGTTACTCGAGCCGGGCTTTCTTT. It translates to CASSYSSRAFF.

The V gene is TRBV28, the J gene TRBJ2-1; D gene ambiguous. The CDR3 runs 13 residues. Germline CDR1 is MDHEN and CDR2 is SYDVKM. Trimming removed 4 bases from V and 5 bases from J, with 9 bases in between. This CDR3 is CASSSSLDNEQFF. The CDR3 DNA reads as TGTGCCAGCAGTTCGAGCCTCGACAATGAGCAGTTCTTC.

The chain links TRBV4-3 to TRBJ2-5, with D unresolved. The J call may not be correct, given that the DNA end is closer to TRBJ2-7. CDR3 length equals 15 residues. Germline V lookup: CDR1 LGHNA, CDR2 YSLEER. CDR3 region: CASSQEQYNSYEQYF. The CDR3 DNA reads TGCGCCAGCAGCCAAGAACAGTACAATTCCTACGAGCAGTACTTC.

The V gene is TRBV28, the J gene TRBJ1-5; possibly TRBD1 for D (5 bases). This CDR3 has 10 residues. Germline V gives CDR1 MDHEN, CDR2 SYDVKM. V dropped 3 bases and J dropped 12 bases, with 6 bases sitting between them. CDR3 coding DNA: TGTGCCAGCAGTTTGGGGCACCAGCATTTT. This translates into CASSLGHQHF.

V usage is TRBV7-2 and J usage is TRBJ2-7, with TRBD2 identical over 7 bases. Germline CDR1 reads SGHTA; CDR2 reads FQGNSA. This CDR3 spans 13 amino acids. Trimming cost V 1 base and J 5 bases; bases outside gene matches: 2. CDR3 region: CASSLVGGNEQYF. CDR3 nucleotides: TGTGCCAGCAGCTTAGTGGGGGGGAACGAGCAGTACTTC.

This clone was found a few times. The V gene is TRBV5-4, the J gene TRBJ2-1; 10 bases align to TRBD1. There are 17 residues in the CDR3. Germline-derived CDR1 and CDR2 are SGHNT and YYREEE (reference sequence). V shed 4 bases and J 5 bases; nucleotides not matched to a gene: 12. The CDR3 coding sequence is TGTGCCAGCAGCCCTGGAGGGTTCGGGACAGGGGACAATGAGCAGTTCTTC. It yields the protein CASSPGGFGTGDNEQFF.

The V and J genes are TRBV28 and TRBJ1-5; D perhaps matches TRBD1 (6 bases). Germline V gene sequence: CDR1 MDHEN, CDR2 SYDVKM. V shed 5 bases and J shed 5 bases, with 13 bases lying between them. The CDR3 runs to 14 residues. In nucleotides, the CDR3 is TGTGCCAGCAGTCCCCACAGGGCTCATCAGCCCCAGCATTTT. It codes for CASSPHRAHQPQHF. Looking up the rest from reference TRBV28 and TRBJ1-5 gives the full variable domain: DVKVTQSSRYLVKRTGEKVFLECVQDMDHENMFWYRQDPGLGLRLIYFSYDVKMKEKGDIPEGYSVSREKKERFSLILESASTNQTSMYLCASSPHRAHQPQHFGDGTRLSIL.

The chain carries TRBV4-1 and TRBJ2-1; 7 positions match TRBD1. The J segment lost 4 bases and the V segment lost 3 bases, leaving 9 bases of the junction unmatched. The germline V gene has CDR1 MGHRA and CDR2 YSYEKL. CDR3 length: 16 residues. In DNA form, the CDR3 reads TGCGCCAGCAGCCATCGGACGGGACAGACGTACAATGAGCAGTTCTTC. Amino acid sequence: CASSHRTGQTYNEQFF.

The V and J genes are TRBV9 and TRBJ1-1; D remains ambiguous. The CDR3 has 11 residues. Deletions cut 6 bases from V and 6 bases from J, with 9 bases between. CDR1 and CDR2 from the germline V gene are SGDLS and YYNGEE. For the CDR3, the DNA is TGTGCCAGCACCGGGGAGCCTGAAGCTTTCTTT. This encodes CASTGEPEAFF.

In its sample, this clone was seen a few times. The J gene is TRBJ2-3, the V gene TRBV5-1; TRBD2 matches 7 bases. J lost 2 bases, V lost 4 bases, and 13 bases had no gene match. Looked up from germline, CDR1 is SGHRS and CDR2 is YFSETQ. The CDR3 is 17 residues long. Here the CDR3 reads CASSVTVGRGTTDTQYF. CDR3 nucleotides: TGCGCCAGCAGCGTAACGGTGGGGCGGGGGACCACAGATACGCAGTATTTT.

For the CDR3, the DNA is TGTGCCAGCAGCGCCGGGACTGAAGCTTTCTTT. Protein: CASSAGTEAFF. V gene TRBV5-5 combines with J gene TRBJ1-1; D gene unclear. Germline V gives CDR1 SGHKS, CDR2 YYEKEE (reference sequence). CDR3 length: 11 amino acids. The V end was cut by 4 bases, the J end by 5 bases, with 6 bases between.

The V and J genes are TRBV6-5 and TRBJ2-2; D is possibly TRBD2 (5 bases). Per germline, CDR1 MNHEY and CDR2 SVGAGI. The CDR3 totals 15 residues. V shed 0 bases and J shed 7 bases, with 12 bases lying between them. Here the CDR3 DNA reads TGTGCCAGCAGTTACTCCCGTGGCGGGTTCGGGGAGCTGTTTTTT. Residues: CASSYSRGGFGELFF.

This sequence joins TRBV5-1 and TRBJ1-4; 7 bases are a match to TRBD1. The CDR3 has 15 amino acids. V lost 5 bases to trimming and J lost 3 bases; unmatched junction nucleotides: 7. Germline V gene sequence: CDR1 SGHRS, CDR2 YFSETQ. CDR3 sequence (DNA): TGCGCCAGCAGGTTAGGGGGCCTTGCTAATGAAAAACTGTTTTTT. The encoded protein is CASRLGGLANEKLFF.

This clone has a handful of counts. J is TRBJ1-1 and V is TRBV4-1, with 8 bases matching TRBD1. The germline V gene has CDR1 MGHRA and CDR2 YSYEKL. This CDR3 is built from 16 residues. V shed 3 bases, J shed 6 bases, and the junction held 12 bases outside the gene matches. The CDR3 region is CASSQDRVGYFAEAFF. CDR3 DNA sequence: TGCGCCAGCAGCCAGGACAGGGTAGGATACTTTGCTGAAGCTTTCTTT.